This T cell receptor (beta chain) was recovered during a study of cytomegalovirus exposure and HLA in healthy donors. Study-wide points: Excluded: some indistinguishable V segments such as TRBV6-2 and TRBV6-3.

Germline trimming cut 3 bases from V and 10 bases from J; bases unmatched to any gene: 6. The CDR3 consists of 14 residues. Germline V gene sequence: CDR1 SGHRS, CDR2 YFSETQ. The table lists this clone with a few counts. No antigen is known for it. Primers included in the PCR were 60 Vbeta and 13 Jbeta primers. This table comes from immunoSEQ multiplex PCR, and its TCRdb copy is limited to in-frame clones, with some not included. The sample holds roughly 180,000 clones, 65% to 85% seen once. The rearrangement uses TRBV5-1 and TRBJ2-1, with 11 bases that match TRBD2. This clonotype was sampled from a girl aged 10 to 17 in good health and CMV-seropositive. Specimen: PBMCs. CDR3 coding DNA: TGCGCCAGCAGCTCCGGGACTAGCGGCTCCGAGCAGTTCTTC. Translation gives CASSSGTSGSEQFF.